This TCR beta chain originates from a study of blood T cell repertoires in COVID-19. J was trimmed by 2 bases and V by 6 bases; bases with no gene match: 4. The length of the CDR3 is 14 residues. Germline assignment: CDR1 LGHDT and CDR2 YNNKEL (reference sequence). TCRdb's copy holds only in-frame clones and misses some; the assay was immunoSEQ multiplex PCR. The sample yields 220,000 or so clones, more than 80% seen once. This chain connects TRBV3-1 (or the pseudogene TRBV3-2) to TRBJ1-5; 7 bases agree with TRBD1. The sample was PBMCs or T cells enriched from blood (not recorded which). The origin of this receptor is a young woman in a cohort exposed to, infected with or recovered from COVID-19 (not recorded which). CDR3 protein: CASSLGTGNQPQHF. The CDR3 DNA reads TGTGCCAGCAGTCTTGGGACAGGCAATCAGCCCCAGCATTTT.